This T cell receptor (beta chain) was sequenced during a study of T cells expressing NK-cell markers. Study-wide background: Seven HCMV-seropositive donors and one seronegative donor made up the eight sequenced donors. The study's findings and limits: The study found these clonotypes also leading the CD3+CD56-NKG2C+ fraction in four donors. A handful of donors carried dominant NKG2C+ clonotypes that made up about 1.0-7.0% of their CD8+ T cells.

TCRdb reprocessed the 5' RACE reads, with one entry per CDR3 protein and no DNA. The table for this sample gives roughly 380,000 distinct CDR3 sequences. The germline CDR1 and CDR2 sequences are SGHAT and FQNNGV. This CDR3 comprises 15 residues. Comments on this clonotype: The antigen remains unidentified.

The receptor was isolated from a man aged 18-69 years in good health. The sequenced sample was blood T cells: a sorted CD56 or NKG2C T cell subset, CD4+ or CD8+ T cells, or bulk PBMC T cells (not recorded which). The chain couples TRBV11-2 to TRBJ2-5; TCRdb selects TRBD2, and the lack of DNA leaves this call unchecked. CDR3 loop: CASSGGLAKQETQYF.